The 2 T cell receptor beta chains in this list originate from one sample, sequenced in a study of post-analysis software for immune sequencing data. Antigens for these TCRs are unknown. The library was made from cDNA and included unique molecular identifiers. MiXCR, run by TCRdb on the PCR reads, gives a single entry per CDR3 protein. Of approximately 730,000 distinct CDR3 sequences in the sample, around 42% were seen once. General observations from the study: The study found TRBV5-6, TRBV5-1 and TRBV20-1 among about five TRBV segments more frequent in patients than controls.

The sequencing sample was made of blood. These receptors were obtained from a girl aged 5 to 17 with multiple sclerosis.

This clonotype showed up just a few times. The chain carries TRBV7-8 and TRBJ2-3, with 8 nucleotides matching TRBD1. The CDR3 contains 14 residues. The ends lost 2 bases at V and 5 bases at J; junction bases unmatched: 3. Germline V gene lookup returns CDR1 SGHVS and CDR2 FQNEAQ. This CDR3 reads CASSLQGAGDTQYF. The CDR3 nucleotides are TGTGCCAGCAGCTTACAGGGGGCGGGAGATACGCAGTATTTT.

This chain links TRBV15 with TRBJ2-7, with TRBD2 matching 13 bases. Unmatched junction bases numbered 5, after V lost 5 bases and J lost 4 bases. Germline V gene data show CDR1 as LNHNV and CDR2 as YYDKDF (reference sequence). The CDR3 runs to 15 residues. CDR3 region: CATSYGLAGEYEQYF. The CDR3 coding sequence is TGTGCCACCAGCTACGGACTAGCGGGAGAGTACGAGCAGTACTTC.